This T cell receptor (beta chain) appears in the sequencing data of a study of T cell responses to AZD1222 COVID-19 vaccine. Study outcomes and limitations: Following two doses of AZD1222, Spike-specific TCR breadth and depth rose. Only five or six AZD1222 recipients were seropositive at baseline.

Researchers grouped second doses given at about 4 or about 12 weeks into one pool. Trimming stripped 2 bases from V and 4 bases from J, with 26 bases between. The CDR3 loop spans 19 amino acids. Germline V gene data show CDR1 as SGHNT and CDR2 as YENEEA. About this clone: What it binds is not known.

Some clones are missing from TCRdb's copy, which holds only in-frame ones; the method was immunoSEQ multiplex PCR. The table includes roughly 150,000 clones, approximately 91% detected once. The chain employs TRBV11-3 and TRBJ1-2; D may be TRBD1 (6 bases). Sequencing was performed on peripheral blood, taken 28 days after the second AZD1222 dose. The sequence was obtained from an adult who received the AZD1222 COVID-19 vaccine. For the CDR3, the DNA is TGTGCCAGCAGCTTAAAACCCGCCCCCCAGGGGAGCGTACTCTATGGCTACACCTTC. Encoded protein: CASSLKPAPQGSVLYGYTF.